This T cell receptor (beta chain) came from a study of blood T cells in healthy people across ages. Primers used in a second PCR of about 7 to 12 cycles were a sample-barcoded 5' primer and a J-beta primer mix. TCRdb re-analysed the 5' RACE reads in MiXCR, keeping a single row per CDR3 protein. The repertoire has about 1.8 million distinct CDR3 sequences, around half of them found once; the top ten carry less than 2.5%. CDR1 is SGDLS and CDR2 is YYNGEE in the germline V gene. The CDR3 has 15 residues. V was trimmed by 0 bases and J by 5 bases, leaving 14 bases between them. Sequenced input: blood. The receptor's source is a woman in her thirties or forties in good health. This chain links TRBV9 with TRBJ2-5, with D perhaps matching TRBD1 (6 bases). The CDR3 DNA follows: TGTGCCAGCAGCGTAGAGGACAGCTCATACGAGACCCAGTACTTC. It translates to CASSVEDSSYETQYF.